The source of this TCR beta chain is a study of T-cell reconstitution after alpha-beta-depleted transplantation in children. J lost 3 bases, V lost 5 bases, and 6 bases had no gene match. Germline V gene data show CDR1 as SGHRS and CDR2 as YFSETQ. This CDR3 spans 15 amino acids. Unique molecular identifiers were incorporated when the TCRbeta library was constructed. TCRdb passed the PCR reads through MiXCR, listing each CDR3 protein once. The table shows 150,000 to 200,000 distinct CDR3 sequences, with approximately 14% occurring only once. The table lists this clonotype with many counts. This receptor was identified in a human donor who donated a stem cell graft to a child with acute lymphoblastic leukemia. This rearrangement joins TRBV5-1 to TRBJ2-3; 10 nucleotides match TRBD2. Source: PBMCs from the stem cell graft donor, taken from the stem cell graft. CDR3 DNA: TGCGCCAGCAGGCCGCCTAGCGGGAGAACAGATACGCAGTATTTT. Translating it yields CASRPPSGRTDTQYF.